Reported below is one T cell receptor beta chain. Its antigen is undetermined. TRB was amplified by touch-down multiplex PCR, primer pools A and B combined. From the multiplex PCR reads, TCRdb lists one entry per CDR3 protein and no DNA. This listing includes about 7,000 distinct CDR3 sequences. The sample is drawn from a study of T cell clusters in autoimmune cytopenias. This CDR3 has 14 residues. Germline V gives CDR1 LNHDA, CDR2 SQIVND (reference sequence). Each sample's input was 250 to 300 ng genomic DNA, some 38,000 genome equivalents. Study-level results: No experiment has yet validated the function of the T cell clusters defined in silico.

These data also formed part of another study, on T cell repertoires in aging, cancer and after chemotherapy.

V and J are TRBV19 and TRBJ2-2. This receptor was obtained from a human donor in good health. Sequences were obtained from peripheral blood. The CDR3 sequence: CASSMVVYAGELFF.